The 18 T cell receptor beta chains below were found in one sample sequenced in a study of siplizumab effects on memory and regulatory T cells. The table came from immunoSEQ multiplex PCR; TCRdb's copy has only in-frame clones and leaves some out. Here the sample spans 95,000 to 100,000 clones, around 90% being singletons. Source material: non-Treg CD4+ T cells sorted from blood. Every receptor here comes from a human donor in good health.

A single count supports this clone. DNA for the CDR3: TGTGCCAGCGGCCCTAATACAGGGGGTGGCAACTACGAGCAGTACTTC. Protein product: CASGPNTGGGNYEQYF. The chain uses TRBV10-3 and TRBJ2-7, with TRBD1 matching 8 bases. The CDR3 is 16 amino acids. CDR1 is ENHRY, CDR2 SYGVKD, per germline. The V gene end was trimmed by 10 bases and the J gene end by 3 bases; junction bases not matched to a gene: 17.

CDR3 in DNA: TGTGCCAGCGCCCCTAGGTCCCGGTATGGGGCAGCAAGCACAGATACGCAGTATTTT. Residues: CASAPRSRYGAASTDTQYF. The gene calls are TRBV11-3 and TRBJ2-3, with D maybe TRBD1 (5 bases). The CDR3 is 19 residues long. Between the trimmed V and J ends, which lost 8 bases and 0 bases, there was a span of 27 bases. Germline CDR1 and CDR2: SGHNT and YENEEA. Drawing the rest from reference TRBV11-3 and TRBJ2-3, the complete variable domain is EAGVVQSPRYKIIEKKQPVAFWCNPISGHNTLYWYLQNLGQGPELLIRYENEEAVDDSQLPKDRFSAERLKGVDSTLKIQPAELGDSAVYLCASAPRSRYGAASTDTQYFGPGTRLTVL.

CDR3 bases: TGCGCCAGCAACGAGGGGGTTTCTGGAAACACCATATATTTT. Amino acids: CASNEGVSGNTIYF. The chain joins TRBV5-1 to TRBJ1-3, with a possible D match to TRBD1 (6 bases). This CDR3 is 14 amino acids long. The germline V gene has CDR1 SGHRS and CDR2 YFSETQ. V lost 6 bases and J lost 1, with 11 bases in between. Filled out from reference TRBV5-1 and TRBJ1-3, the complete variable domain reads KAGVTQTPRYLIKTRGQQVTLSCSPISGHRSVSWYQQTPGQGLQFLFEYFSETQRNKGNFPGRFSGRQFSNSRSEMNVSTLELGDSALYLCASNEGVSGNTIYFGEGSWLTVV.

The gene calls are TRBV5-8 and TRBJ2-1; D unclear. This CDR3 is built from 13 residues. The germline gives CDR1 SGHTS, CDR2 YDEGEE. V lost 0 bases to trimming and J lost 15 bases, with 16 bases between them. In DNA, the CDR3 is TGTGCCAGCAGCTTGGACGGCCCTCGGTCGGGGTTCTTC. It is translated as CASSLDGPRSGFF.

The chain has TRBV29-1 and TRBJ2-7; a weak D match, TRBD2 (7 bases). The germline V gene has CDR1 SQVTM and CDR2 ANQGSEA. The CDR3 totals 14 residues. V was shortened by 1 base and J by 4 bases, with 14 bases between the two germline ends. DNA of the CDR3: TGCAGCGTTGAAGGGGGGGGCGGACGGTACGAGCAGTACTTC. Translation: CSVEGGGGRYEQYF.

This chain joins TRBV7-3 and TRBJ2-1, with 12 bases that match TRBD2. V lost 5 bases to trimming and J lost 0 bases; unmatched junction nucleotides: 5. The CDR3 has 17 amino acids. Germline values: CDR1 SGHTA, CDR2 FQGTGA. CDR3 loop: CASSDLTSGGSYNEQFF. In DNA form, the CDR3 reads TGTGCCAGCAGCGATTTGACTAGCGGGGGCTCCTACAATGAGCAGTTCTTC. Together with reference TRBV7-3 and TRBJ2-1, the CDR3 gives the full variable domain: GAGVSQTPSNKVTEKGKYVELRCDPISGHTALYWYRQSLGQGPEFLIYFQGTGAADDSGLPNDRFFAVRPEGSVSTLKIQRTERGDSAVYLCASSDLTSGGSYNEQFFGPGTRLTVL.

J is TRBJ2-2 and V is TRBV6-6; TRBD2 agrees at 8 bases. The CDR3 totals 14 residues. V gave up 5 bases and J gave up 3 bases; unmatched junction bases: 2. Germline V CDR1 and CDR2: MNHNY, SVGAGI (reference sequence). The CDR3 spells CASSRGGDTGELFF. The CDR3 DNA sequence: TGTGCCAGCAGTCGGGGGGGCGACACCGGGGAGCTGTTTTTT.

This chain links TRBV30 with TRBJ1-4; D unresolved. There are 17 residues in the CDR3. The V end lost 0 bases, the J end lost 0 bases, and 14 bases lay between the germline ends. Per germline, CDR1 GTSNPN and CDR2 SVGIG (reference sequence). As DNA, the CDR3 is TGTGCCTGGAGTGTATCCGCTTTTATTGCAACTAATGAAAAACTGTTTTTT. Encoded protein: CAWSVSAFIATNEKLFF.

As DNA, the CDR3 is TGTGCCAGCAGCGTAGTTGACGACTATGGCTACACCTTC. This translates into CASSVVDDYGYTF. The chain links TRBV9 to TRBJ1-2; D gene uncertain. V dropped 0 bases and J dropped 3 bases, with 6 bases sitting between them. The CDR3 has 13 residues. The V gene's germline CDR1 is SGDLS and CDR2 YYNGEE. Full variable domain (rest looked up from reference TRBV9 and TRBJ1-2): DSGVTQTPKHLITATGQRVTLRCSPRSGDLSVYWYQQSLDQGLQFLIQYYNGEERAKGNILERFSAQQFPDLHSELNLSSLELGDSALYFCASSVVDDYGYTFGSGTRLTVV.

This sequence joins TRBV5-4 and TRBJ2-1; D is unclear. Deletions cut 1 base from V and 0 bases from J, with 8 bases between. The CDR3 is 15 residues long. CDR1 is SGHNT and CDR2 is YYREEE in the germline V gene (reference sequence). DNA for the CDR3: TGTGCCAGCAGCTTGCCTGCAGGCTCCTACAATGAGCAGTTCTTC. Amino acids: CASSLPAGSYNEQFF.

J is TRBJ1-1 and V is TRBV5-1; possible D gene TRBD1, 5 bases. V was clipped by 7 bases and J by 4 bases, with 20 bases between them. Germline CDR1 reads SGHRS; CDR2 reads YFSETQ. The CDR3 spans 15 residues. The CDR3 reads CASFNRDHEGTEAFF. The CDR3, as DNA: TGCGCCAGCTTTAACCGGGACCACGAGGGCACTGAAGCTTTCTTT.

The gene calls are TRBV6-1 and TRBJ1-5; 9 bases are shared with TRBD1. The germline V gene encodes CDR1 MNHNS and CDR2 SASEGT. This CDR3 spans 12 amino acids. V gave up 11 bases and J gave up 7 bases; unmatched junction bases: 6. The CDR3 loop is CAGGTGKQPQHF. The CDR3 region has the DNA TGTGCCGGAGGGACAGGGAAGCAGCCCCAGCATTTT.

This sequence joins TRBV19 and TRBJ1-2; possible D gene TRBD1, 5 bases. V was shortened by 7 bases and J by 4 bases, with 16 bases between the two germline ends. The CDR3 is 14 amino acids. Germline CDR1 and CDR2: LNHDA and SQIVND (reference sequence). Written as DNA, the CDR3 is TGTGCCAGTACCGCCCAGACAGCGTTCTATGGCTACACCTTC. It codes for CASTAQTAFYGYTF.

CDR3 sequence reads: CASSPGRRETQYF. The CDR3 DNA follows: TGTGCCAGCAGCCCGGGCCGACGGGAGACCCAGTACTTC. The V and J genes are TRBV7-9 and TRBJ2-5; D ambiguous. Looked up from germline, CDR1 is SEHNR and CDR2 is FQNEAQ (reference sequence). This CDR3 is built from 13 residues. V was clipped by 5 bases and J by 5 bases, with 12 bases between them.

This clone was counted only a few times. This chain connects TRBV29-1 to TRBJ1-4; no clear D. This CDR3 contains 12 residues. CDR1 and CDR2 from the germline V gene are SQVTM and ANQGSEA. The CDR3 DNA reads TGCACCGCCCGGCTCGTAGGTGAAAAACTGTTTTTT. Protein sequence: CTARLVGEKLFF.

This rearrangement joins TRBV7-3 to TRBJ2-5; D gene uncertain. The CDR3 runs to 12 residues. Germline CDR1 SGHTA, CDR2 FQGTGA. The germline V and J ends were trimmed by 4 bases and 5 bases, with 8 bases remaining between them. The CDR3 nucleotides are TGTGCCAGCAGCTCGTCCCAGGAGACCCAGTACTTC. It is translated as CASSSSQETQYF.

This clone was seen at least ten times. The V and J genes are TRBV6-5 and TRBJ2-7; D is possibly TRBD2 (5 bases). There are 15 residues in the CDR3. V was pared by 6 bases and J by 3 bases, with 18 bases between. CDR1 MNHEY and CDR2 SVGAGI come from the germline V gene. The CDR3, as DNA: TGTGCCAGCAGCCGATTTAGGGAGACGAACTACGAGCAGTACTTC. This gives the protein CASSRFRETNYEQYF.

The chain carries TRBV29-1 and TRBJ1-1; 7 bases fit TRBD1. J lost 7 bases, V lost 7 bases, and 9 bases had no gene match. This CDR3 has 12 amino acids. CDR1 is SQVTM and CDR2 is ANQGSEA in the germline V gene. As DNA, the CDR3 is TGCAGCGACCCTGACAGGGTGGATGAAGCTTTCTTT. Its translation is CSDPDRVDEAFF.